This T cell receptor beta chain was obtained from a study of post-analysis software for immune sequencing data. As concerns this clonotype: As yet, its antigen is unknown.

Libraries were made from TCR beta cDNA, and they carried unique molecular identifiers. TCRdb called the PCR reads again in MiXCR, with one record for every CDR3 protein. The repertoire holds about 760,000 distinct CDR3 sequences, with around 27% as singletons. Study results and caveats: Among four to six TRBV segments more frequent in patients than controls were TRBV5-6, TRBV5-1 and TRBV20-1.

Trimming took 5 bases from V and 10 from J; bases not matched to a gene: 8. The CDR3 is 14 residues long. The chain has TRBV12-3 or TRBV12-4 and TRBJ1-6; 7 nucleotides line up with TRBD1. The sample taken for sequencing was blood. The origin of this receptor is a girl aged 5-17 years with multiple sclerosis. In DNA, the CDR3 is TGTGCCAGCAGTCTAACAGGGGTAGGGTCACCCCTCCACTTT. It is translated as CASSLTGVGSPLHF.